Below are 17 T cell receptor beta chains sequenced from a single sample in a study of T cell responses to AZD1222 COVID-19 vaccine. The repertoire was sequenced with immunoSEQ multiplex PCR; TCRdb's copy has only in-frame clones and lacks some. The repertoire holds about 85,000 clones, with less than 85% as singletons. This specimen consisted of peripheral blood, obtained 28 days after the second AZD1222 dose. All receptors derive from an adult who received the AZD1222 COVID-19 vaccine.

The rearrangement uses TRBV6-6 and TRBJ1-4, with TRBD1 identical over 9 bases. This CDR3 region has 16 residues. Germline V gives CDR1 MNHNY, CDR2 SVGAGI (reference sequence). V shed 2 bases and J 5 bases; nucleotides not matched to a gene: 6. CDR3 DNA: TGTGCCAGCAGTTACGGGACAGGGAGAGGGAATGAAAAACTGTTTTTT. Encoded protein: CASSYGTGRGNEKLFF.

This chain joins TRBV18 and TRBJ2-5; 9 bases fit TRBD2. Germline V gene lookup returns CDR1 KGHSH and CDR2 LQKENI. The V gene end was trimmed by 4 bases and the J gene end by 4 bases; junction bases not matched to a gene: 13. This CDR3 is built from 17 residues. The CDR3 DNA is TGTGCCAGCTCACTGCCTCGTCTAGCGGGGACGGGAGAGACCCAGTACTTC. Protein: CASSLPRLAGTGETQYF.

The chain couples TRBV18 to TRBJ2-3; 7 bases are a match to TRBD2. V lost 2 bases and J lost 0; bases outside the gene matches: 11. CDR3 length: 18 residues. Germline V gene sequence: CDR1 KGHSH, CDR2 LQKENI. The CDR3 DNA reads TGTGCCAGCTCACCAGGGGTCGCAGCGGGGACTAGCACAGATACGCAGTATTTT. Translating gives CASSPGVAAGTSTDTQYF.

The V and J genes are TRBV6-5 and TRBJ1-2; tentatively, D is TRBD1 (5 bases). Trimming shortened V by 1 base and J by 8 bases, and 11 bases separated the two germline ends. The CDR3 runs 13 residues. Per the germline V gene, CDR1 is MNHEY and CDR2 is SVGAGI. The CDR3: CASSYLQDGGYTF. For the CDR3, the DNA is TGTGCCAGCAGTTACTTACAGGACGGCGGCTACACCTTC.

The V and J genes are TRBV7-6 and TRBJ2-1; the D is unclear. Germline V CDR1 and CDR2: SGHVS, FNYEAQ. V dropped 2 bases and J dropped 0 bases, with 14 bases sitting between them. This CDR3 has 17 residues. The CDR3 is CASSLTLPGSSYNEQFF. The CDR3 nucleotides read TGTGCCAGCAGCTTAACGCTCCCCGGAAGCTCCTACAATGAGCAGTTCTTC.

J is TRBJ1-4 and V is TRBV3-1 (or the pseudogene TRBV3-2); 9 nucleotides agree with TRBD1. The CDR3 totals 16 residues. CDR1 and CDR2 (germline): LGHDT, YNNKEL (reference sequence). V lost 5 bases to trimming and J lost 4 bases; unmatched junction nucleotides: 8. The CDR3 region has the DNA TGTGCCAGCAGCGCCCGGGACAGGGCTATTAATGAAAAACTGTTTTTT. Amino acids: CASSARDRAINEKLFF.

This clone was seen a handful of times. The chain couples TRBV11-2 to TRBJ1-2, with unresolved D. The CDR3 contains 14 residues. The germline CDR1 and CDR2 sequences are SGHAT and FQNNGV. Trimming took off 1 base at V and 4 bases at J, with 10 bases between the two ends. The DNA of the CDR3 is TGTGCCAGCAGCTTAGTTGCGAGAGGCTATGGCTACACCTTC. This gives the protein CASSLVARGYGYTF.

V usage is TRBV7-3 and J usage is TRBJ2-3; 7 bases are shared with TRBD2. With 2 bases clipped from V and 8 bases from J, the junction kept 4 bases outside the gene matches. Germline loops: CDR1 SGHTA, CDR2 FQGTGA. The CDR3 is made up of 13 amino acids. CDR3 loop: CASSLASGGTQYF. Here the CDR3 DNA reads TGTGCCAGCAGCTTAGCTAGCGGAGGTACGCAGTATTTT.

The V call is TRBV5-5, the J call TRBJ2-3; 10 bases fit TRBD2. CDR3 length: 16 residues. With V trimmed by 4 bases and J by 4 bases, 9 bases remained unmatched. From germline, CDR1 is SGHKS and CDR2 YYEKEE (reference sequence). The CDR3 coding sequence is TGTGCCAGCAGCCCGGGACTAGCGATGAGCGCAGATACGCAGTATTTT. This codes for CASSPGLAMSADTQYF.

The V gene is TRBV6-2 or TRBV6-3, the J gene TRBJ1-2; D is perhaps TRBD1 (5 bases). Germline V CDR1 and CDR2: MNHEY, SVGEGT. V was trimmed by 2 bases and J by 8 bases, leaving 12 bases between them. The CDR3 runs to 13 residues. The CDR3 loop is CASSYVGRGGYTF. CDR3 in DNA: TGTGCCAGCAGTTACGTGGGGCGAGGGGGCTACACCTTC.

The CDR3 sequence is CASRDGYYGYTF. The CDR3 DNA reads as TGTGCCAGTAGGGACGGATACTATGGCTACACCTTC. The chain links TRBV19 to TRBJ1-2; D is uncertain. Germline loops: CDR1 LNHDA, CDR2 SQIVND (reference sequence). Trimming removed 6 bases from V and 3 bases from J, with 8 bases in between. This CDR3 has 12 amino acids.

This clone was found once. J is TRBJ1-1 and V is TRBV27, with D maybe TRBD1 (5 bases). The germline V gene has CDR1 MNHEY and CDR2 SMNVEV (reference sequence). The CDR3 spans 13 residues. Trimming took 3 bases from V and 4 from J, leaving 9 bases between them. CDR3 nucleotides: TGTGCCAGCAGTTTCCAAGGGGTCACTGAAGCTTTCTTT. Translating gives CASSFQGVTEAFF.

V gene TRBV10-1 combines with J gene TRBJ2-1, with 12 nucleotides matching TRBD2. CDR1 and CDR2 (germline): WNHNN, SYGVQD (reference sequence). J gave up 12 bases and V 3 bases, and 9 bases lay outside the gene matches. The CDR3 consists of 15 residues. The CDR3 bases are TGCGCCAGCAGTGACCCGGCTAGCGGGGGGGCGGTGCAGTTCTTC. It translates to CASSDPASGGAVQFF.

The V call is TRBV5-8, the J call TRBJ1-5; D gene unclear. The germline V gene encodes CDR1 SGHTS and CDR2 YDEGEE. Between the trimmed V and J ends, which lost 4 bases and 3 bases, there was a span of 20 bases. The CDR3 has 17 residues. This CDR3 reads CASSERPSLGSNQPQHF. CDR3 bases: TGTGCCAGCAGCGAGAGACCCTCCCTGGGGTCCAATCAGCCCCAGCATTTT.

This chain joins TRBV28 and TRBJ1-2; a possible D gene is TRBD1 (6 bases). Germline-derived CDR1 and CDR2 are MDHEN and SYDVKM. Deletions cut 3 bases from V and 8 bases from J, with 19 bases between. CDR3 length: 15 residues. The DNA for the CDR3 is TGTGCCAGCAGTTTGGGGCAGGGGAGTTATAGAGGCTACACCTTC. Encoded protein: CASSLGQGSYRGYTF.

This sequence joins TRBV7-8 and TRBJ2-4; possibly TRBD1 for D (6 bases). Trimming shortened V by 0 bases and J by 9 bases, and 15 bases separated the two germline ends. This CDR3 is built from 15 residues. Germline lookup yields CDR1 SGHVS and CDR2 FQNEAQ. The CDR3 coding sequence is TGTGCCAGCAGCTTAGCGGGGGCTGGATGGGGCATTCAGTACTTC. Encoded protein: CASSLAGAGWGIQYF.

This clone was counted a few times. The V gene is TRBV7-9, the J gene TRBJ2-3; D is uncertain. The CDR3 totals 13 residues. Germline-derived CDR1 and CDR2 are SEHNR and FQNEAQ (reference sequence). V lost 5 bases, J lost 3 bases, and 9 bases lay in between. CDR3 nucleotides: TGTGCCAGCAGCCGCCTAGATACAGATACGCAGTATTTT. Translation gives CASSRLDTDTQYF.